A selection of T cell receptor beta chains follows, all from one sample in a study of shared clonotypes between healthy human individuals. The protocol was immunoSEQ multiplex PCR, while the TCRdb copy is restricted to in-frame clones and leaves out a portion. The sample has 2,500,000 or so clones; 85% to 95% are singletons. Sequenced material: naive CD4+ T cells from PBMCs. These receptors all stem from a man younger than 30 in good health. Some clones in this sample may be carry-over from other donors' samples. Both conserved end residues are part of each CDR3. The order of the fields is J gene, V gene, clone size, D gene, CDR3 length, CDR3 DNA, CDR3 protein. A D gene is named only where the DNA matches it firmly. Size values are once, few and many counts, or a class for expanded clones, and some rows have none.

TRBJ2-1	TRBV11-2	once	NA	14	TGTGCCAGCAGCTTCCGGGGTCCCCCCTATGAGCAGTTCTTC	CASSFRGPPYEQFF
TRBJ2-1	TRBV27	NA	TRBD2	15	TGTGCCAGCAGCCTCGGGGGGTGGGATTTCGATGAGCAGTTCTTC	CASSLGGWDFDEQFF
TRBJ2-7	TRBV7-8	NA	NA	15	TGTGCCAGCAGCTCAGATGGATGGGGCTCCTACGAGCAGTACTTC	CASSSDGWGSYEQYF
TRBJ1-5	TRBV6-5	NA	NA	14	TGTGCCAGCAGTTACTCGAGGTCCCATCAGCCCCAGCATTTT	CASSYSRSHQPQHF
TRBJ1-1	TRBV5-1	few	NA	14	TGCGCCAGCAGCTCGGTTGGGGAGAACACTGAAGCTTTCTTT	CASSSVGENTEAFF
TRBJ2-7	TRBV20-1	NA	NA	10	TGCAGTGCTCCCTCCTACGAGCAGTACTTC	CSAPSYEQYF
TRBJ1-1	TRBV11-2	NA	NA	14	TGTGCCAGCAGCTTGCTTAAGGGGCCCAAAGGGGCTTTCTTT	CASSLLKGPKGAFF
TRBJ2-7	TRBV11-3	NA	NA	15	TGTGCCAGCAGCTTAGGAGCGGAGAGCTCCTACGAGCAGTACTTC	CASSLGAESSYEQYF
TRBJ1-1	TRBV27	once	TRBD1	18	TGTGCCAGCAGTCGCATGACGGATTTCGGACAGGGCCCCACTGAAGCTTTCTTT	CASSRMTDFGQGPTEAFF
TRBJ1-1	TRBV6-1	NA	TRBD1	14	TGTGCCAGCAATGCGGGGACAGTGGCCACTGAAGCTTTCTTT	CASNAGTVATEAFF
TRBJ2-7	TRBV18	NA	TRBD2	17	TGTGCCAGCTCACCATTTCAATCTAGCGGGGATTCTTACGAGCAGTACTTC	CASSPFQSSGDSYEQYF
TRBJ2-7	TRBV4-1	once	NA	15	TGCGCCAGCAGCCAAGCTAGGGGGGGGGCTTACGAGCAGTACTTC	CASSQARGGAYEQYF
TRBJ1-2	TRBV7-3	NA	NA	14	TGTGCCAGCAGCTTGGACCCAACTAACTATGGCTACACCTTC	CASSLDPTNYGYTF
TRBJ2-7	TRBV28	NA	TRBD1	14	TGTGCCAGCACCTCAGACAGGGGGTACCTCGAGCAGTACTTC	CASTSDRGYLEQYF
TRBJ2-1	TRBV5-1	NA	NA	16	TGCGCCAGCAGCTTAAGTCCTCCAGTTGGCTACAATGAGCAGTTCTTC	CASSLSPPVGYNEQFF
TRBJ2-7	TRBV7-2	NA	TRBD2	15	TGTGCCAGCACCCTCCGGGGGGGCCTCGGGGGCGAGCAGTACTTC	CASTLRGGLGGEQYF
TRBJ2-2	TRBV7-9	NA	NA	14	TGTGCCAGCAGCTTACAGATGAACACCGGGGAGCTGTTTTTT	CASSLQMNTGELFF
TRBJ1-1	TRBV28	NA	NA	16	TGTGCCAGCAGTTTACGGGGGCGGGGGTCGAACACTGAAGCTTTCTTT	CASSLRGRGSNTEAFF
TRBJ1-1	TRBV10-3	NA	NA	13	TGTGCCATCGGCGGCAGGGGCGGCACTGAAGCTTTCTTT	CAIGGRGGTEAFF
TRBJ1-2	TRBV6-5	NA	NA	16	TGTGCCAGCAGTTACTCCCCCTTAGGGAGGGAAGATGGCTACACCTTC	CASSYSPLGREDGYTF
TRBJ2-7	TRBV19	NA	NA	14	TGTGCCAGTAGTATCGCGCCAGGACCCTACGAGCAGTACTTC	CASSIAPGPYEQYF
TRBJ2-1	TRBV28	NA	NA	15	TGTGCCAGCAGTTTGAGCGGAGACGCCTACAATGAGCAGTTCTTC	CASSLSGDAYNEQFF
TRBJ1-2	TRBV5-4	NA	TRBD1	15	TGTGCCAGCAGGGAGCGACGGACAGGGGGCTATGGCTACACCTTC	CASRERRTGGYGYTF
TRBJ2-3	TRBV9	NA	TRBD1	15	TGTGCCAGCAGCGCCCGGACAGGCGGCACAGATACGCAGTATTTT	CASSARTGGTDTQYF
TRBJ2-2	TRBV23-1	NA	NA	14	TGCGCCAGCAGTCGGGGGGCGAACACCGGGGAGCTGTTTTTT	CASSRGANTGELFF
TRBJ1-5	TRBV28	NA	TRBD1	16	TGTGCCAGCAGTTCGTCACCGGGACAGTATTTCCAGCCCCAGCATTTT	CASSSSPGQYFQPQHF
TRBJ2-1	TRBV10-3	NA	NA	13	TGTGCCATCAGGGCCCCTGGGATTAGTGAGCAGTTCTTC	CAIRAPGISEQFF
TRBJ2-5	TRBV28	NA	NA	15	TGTGCCAGCAGTTTTAGGGTCAGGCCACAAGAGACCCAGTACTTC	CASSFRVRPQETQYF
TRBJ2-1	TRBV9	once	NA	15	TGTGCCAGCAGCGTAAGTCAGGGGACAAGCAATGAGCAGTTCTTC	CASSVSQGTSNEQFF
TRBJ2-1	TRBV6-5	once	NA	14	TGTGCCAGCAGTTCCCCTTGGGTAGACAATGAGCAGTTCTTC	CASSSPWVDNEQFF
TRBJ2-5	TRBV11-2	NA	NA	13	TGTGCCAGCAGCTTAGATATGGGGGAGACCCAGTACTTC	CASSLDMGETQYF
TRBJ2-7	TRBV10-3	once	TRBD1	14	TGTGCCATCAGGGGGACAGGGGACTCCTACGAGCAGTACTTC	CAIRGTGDSYEQYF
TRBJ1-3	TRBV2	NA	NA	15	TGTGCCAGCAGTGACCTGCCCGGGGCTGGAAACACCATATATTTT	CASSDLPGAGNTIYF
TRBJ1-3	TRBV28	NA	NA	15	TGTGCCAGCAGTTTACCCGGGACAAGGAGAAACACCATATATTTT	CASSLPGTRRNTIYF
TRBJ1-1	TRBV7-9	NA	NA	15	TGTGCCAGCAGCCCGATGACCCTTATGAACACTGAAGCTTTCTTT	CASSPMTLMNTEAFF